These 27 T cell receptor beta chains originate from one sample sequenced in a study of monozygotic twins with inflammatory bowel disease. TCRdb re-called the 5' RACE reads and catalogs CDR3 proteins one per entry, DNA excluded. The listing contains a few hundred thousand distinct CDR3 sequences. The sequenced sample consisted of blood. The receptors originated from a human donor with ulcerative colitis or Crohn's disease, or a healthy co-twin of an affected twin (not recorded which).

The rearrangement links TRBV12-3 or TRBV12-4 to TRBJ2-2; the TRBD2 assignment by TCRdb is unverifiable without DNA. The CDR3 runs 15 residues. CDR3 protein: CASSSSSGATGELFF.

V gene TRBV27 combines with J gene TRBJ2-2. CDR3 length equals 12 residues. Germline V gene lookup returns CDR1 MNHEY and CDR2 SMNVEV (reference sequence). The CDR3: CASSLFGGELFF.

The chain joins TRBV6-1 to TRBJ1-1. The V gene's germline CDR1 is MNHNS and CDR2 SASEGT. CDR3 length: 14 amino acids. Here the CDR3 reads CASSDYSVNTEAFF.

This chain connects TRBV7-3 to TRBJ1-2; checking the TCRdb D call of TRBD1 is not possible without DNA. The germline gives CDR1 SGHTA, CDR2 FQGTGA. This CDR3 contains 15 residues. CDR3 sequence: CATSPSAGGLGGYTF.

This chain links TRBV5-1 with TRBJ2-2; TCRdb names TRBD1, which stays unverified in the absence of DNA. The CDR3 contains 16 residues. The germline V gene encodes CDR1 SGHRS and CDR2 YFSETQ. CDR3 region: CASSLQPGGSTGELFF.

V and J are TRBV6-1 and TRBJ2-5; there is no DNA to check the TCRdb D call of TRBD1. Germline-derived CDR1 and CDR2 are MNHNS and SASEGT. CDR3 length: 14 amino acids. The CDR3 loop is CASSGQGAAETQYF.

The chain uses TRBV7-9 and TRBJ2-7; no DNA is available, so the TRBD1 call from TCRdb remains unchecked. Germline V gene lookup returns CDR1 SEHNR and CDR2 FQNEAQ (reference sequence). CDR3 size: 12 residues. CDR3 residues: CASGWGDYEQYF.

The chain combines TRBV7-6 with TRBJ2-5; with no DNA, the TCRdb D assignment of TRBD1 cannot be verified. The CDR3 consists of 15 residues. The germline V gene has CDR1 SGHVS and CDR2 FNYEAQ. The CDR3 protein is CASSLGGARIETQYF.

V gene TRBV12-3 or TRBV12-4 combines with J gene TRBJ2-4; as DNA is missing, the TRBD1 call by TCRdb cannot be tested. The CDR3 runs to 12 residues. Here the CDR3 reads CASSHGTHNQYF.

The rearrangement joins TRBV5-1 to TRBJ2-1; with no DNA, the TCRdb D assignment of TRBD2 cannot be verified. This CDR3 region has 15 residues. Germline CDR1 SGHRS, CDR2 YFSETQ. CDR3 in amino acids: CASSFLAGFYNEQFF.

V is TRBV4-1 and J is TRBJ1-1; TCRdb's assignment of TRBD1 cannot be checked, as there is no DNA. Germline assignment: CDR1 MGHRA and CDR2 YSYEKL. The length of the CDR3 is 18 residues. This CDR3 is CASSQDSGTAGVDTEAFF.

The rearrangement links TRBV11-2 to TRBJ2-2; TCRdb reports TRBD2, a call that lacks DNA to check it against. Germline CDR1 and CDR2: SGHAT and FQNNGV. The CDR3 runs 16 residues. The CDR3 loop is CASSAGLASNTGELFF.

This chain connects TRBV12-3 or TRBV12-4 to TRBJ2-3; TCRdb proposes TRBD1, but this gene call is untestable without DNA. There are 16 residues in the CDR3. The CDR3 here is CASSRFSGGGGDTQYF.

The rearrangement joins TRBV18 to TRBJ1-5; the TCRdb D gene call, TRBD1, has no DNA to confirm it. Germline CDR1 reads KGHSH; CDR2 reads LQKENI. The CDR3 extends over 16 amino acids. Here the CDR3 reads CASSPPDSYSNQPQHF.

This sequence joins TRBV2 and TRBJ1-5; as DNA is missing, the TRBD1 call by TCRdb cannot be tested. The V gene's germline CDR1 is SNHLY and CDR2 FYNNEI. The CDR3 consists of 14 residues. CDR3 loop: CASSDWRGTQPQHF. The whole variable domain, filled in from reference TRBV2 and TRBJ1-5, reads EPEVTQTPSHQVTQMGQEVILRCVPISNHLYFYWYRQILGQKVEFLVSFYNNEISEKSEIFDDQFSVERPDGSNFTLKIRSTKLEDSAMYFCASSDWRGTQPQHFGDGTRLSIL.

The chain joins TRBV20-1 to TRBJ1-4; the TRBD1 assignment by TCRdb is unverifiable without DNA. The CDR3 has 14 amino acids. CDR1 is DFQATT, CDR2 SNEGSKA, per germline (reference sequence). CDR3 loop: CSATRSAGREKLFF.

The chain has TRBV19 and TRBJ2-1; absent DNA, TCRdb's TRBD2 call cannot be checked. Looked up from germline, CDR1 is LNHDA and CDR2 is SQIVND (reference sequence). The CDR3 is made up of 16 amino acids. This CDR3 is CASSPSRAGFVNEQFF.

This chain uses TRBV10-3 with TRBJ1-2. CDR1 is ENHRY, CDR2 SYGVKD, per germline. CDR3 length: 17 residues. CDR3 residues: CAISESEGPAASYGYTF.

The genes are TRBV7-3 and TRBJ2-3; TCRdb's assignment of TRBD1 cannot be checked, as there is no DNA. Germline-derived CDR1 and CDR2 are SGHTA and FQGTGA. The CDR3 sequence is 15 residues long. The chain's CDR3 is CASSLGGGPGDTQYF. Supplemented by reference TRBV7-3 and TRBJ2-3, the full variable domain reads GAGVSQTPSNKVTEKGKYVELRCDPISGHTALYWYRQSLGQGPEFLIYFQGTGAADDSGLPNDRFFAVRPEGSVSTLKIQRTERGDSAVYLCASSLGGGPGDTQYFGPGTRLTVL.

CDR3 sequence reads: CASSLSSVPGPYEQYF. The rearrangement links TRBV27 to TRBJ2-7; TCRdb's D gene call, TRBD1, goes unchecked for lack of DNA. CDR1 MNHEY and CDR2 SMNVEV come from the germline V gene (reference sequence). The CDR3 length is 16 residues.

The CDR3 spells CASSEFRGYGANVLTF. This rearrangement joins TRBV2 to TRBJ2-6; with no DNA, the TCRdb D assignment of TRBD1 cannot be verified. Germline V gene sequence: CDR1 SNHLY, CDR2 FYNNEI. The CDR3 has 16 amino acids.

The chain is built from TRBV19 and TRBJ2-2. Germline V CDR1 and CDR2: LNHDA, SQIVND (reference sequence). The CDR3 covers 16 residues. The CDR3 reads CASSIETGANTGELFF.

The CDR3 is CASSVDRVAFF. The chain has TRBV5-1 and TRBJ1-1. The CDR3 is made up of 11 amino acids. Germline V gene lookup returns CDR1 SGHRS and CDR2 YFSETQ.

This rearrangement joins TRBV28 to TRBJ2-1; TCRdb selects TRBD2, and the lack of DNA leaves this call unchecked. Germline values: CDR1 MDHEN, CDR2 SYDVKM. There are 15 residues in the CDR3. CDR3 sequence reads: CASSPAGTSYNEQFF.

V and J are TRBV12-3 or TRBV12-4 and TRBJ2-3; with no DNA, the TCRdb D assignment of TRBD1 cannot be verified. This CDR3 has 15 residues. The CDR3 loop reads CASSLLQGITDTQYF.

The gene calls are TRBV5-1 and TRBJ1-1. Germline V CDR1 and CDR2: SGHRS, YFSETQ. The CDR3 is made up of 14 amino acids. The CDR3 loop is CASRGLTAVTEAFF.

This chain uses TRBV6-7 with TRBJ2-7. TRBV6-7 is an open reading frame whose function is uncertain. The CDR3 consists of 12 residues. The CDR3 protein is CATVLRSYEQYF.